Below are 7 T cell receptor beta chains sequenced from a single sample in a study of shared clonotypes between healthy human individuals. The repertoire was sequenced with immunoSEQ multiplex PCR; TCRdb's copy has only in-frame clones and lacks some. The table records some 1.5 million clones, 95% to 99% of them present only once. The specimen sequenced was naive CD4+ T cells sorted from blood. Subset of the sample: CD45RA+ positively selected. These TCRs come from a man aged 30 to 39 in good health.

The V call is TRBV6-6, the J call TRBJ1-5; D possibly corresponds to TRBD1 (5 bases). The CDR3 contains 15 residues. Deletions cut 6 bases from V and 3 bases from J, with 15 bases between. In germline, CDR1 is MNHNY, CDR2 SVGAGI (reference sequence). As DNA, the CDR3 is TGTGCCAGCAGCCTAGGCGGGGGGAACAATCAGCCCCAGCATTTT. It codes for CASSLGGGNNQPQHF.

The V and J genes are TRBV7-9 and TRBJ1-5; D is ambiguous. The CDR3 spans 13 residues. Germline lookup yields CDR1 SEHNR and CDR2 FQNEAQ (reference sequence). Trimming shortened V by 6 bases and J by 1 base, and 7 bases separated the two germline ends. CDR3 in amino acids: CASSIGSNQPQHF. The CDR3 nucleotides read TGTGCCAGCAGTATAGGGAGCAATCAGCCCCAGCATTTT. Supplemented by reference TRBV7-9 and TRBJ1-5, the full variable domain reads DTGVSQNPRHKITKRGQNVTFRCDPISEHNRLYWYRQTLGQGPEFLTYFQNEAQLEKSRLLSDRFSAERPKGSFSTLEIQRTEQGDSAMYLCASSIGSNQPQHFGDGTRLSIL.

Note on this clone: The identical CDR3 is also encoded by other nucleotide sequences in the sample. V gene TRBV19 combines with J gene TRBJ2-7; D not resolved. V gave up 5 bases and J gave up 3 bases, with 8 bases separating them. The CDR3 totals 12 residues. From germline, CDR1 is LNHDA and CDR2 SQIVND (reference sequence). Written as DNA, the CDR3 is TGTGCCAGTAGTTCCGGTAGCTACGAGCAGTACTTC. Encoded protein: CASSSGSYEQYF. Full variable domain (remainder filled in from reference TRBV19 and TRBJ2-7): DGGITQSPKYLFRKEGQNVTLSCEQNLNHDAMYWYRQDPGQGLRLIYYSQIVNDFQKGDIAEGYSVSREKKESFPLTVTSAQKNPTAFYLCASSSGSYEQYFGPGTRLTVT.

The CDR3 nucleotides read TGTGCCAGCAGCTTAGCTTCGGGGAGTCTTGATCAGCCCCAGCATTTT. It is translated as CASSLASGSLDQPQHF. V and J are TRBV7-9 and TRBJ1-5; D is unresolved. The CDR3 is 16 residues long. V was clipped by 0 bases and J by 5 bases, with 14 bases between them. CDR1 and CDR2 (germline): SEHNR, FQNEAQ (reference sequence).

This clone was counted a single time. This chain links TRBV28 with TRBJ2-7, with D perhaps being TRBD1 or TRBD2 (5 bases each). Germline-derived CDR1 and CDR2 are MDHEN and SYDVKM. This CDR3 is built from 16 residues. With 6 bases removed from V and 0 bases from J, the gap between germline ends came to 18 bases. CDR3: CASRAFGTVSSYEQYF. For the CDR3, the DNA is TGTGCCAGCAGAGCTTTCGGGACGGTGAGCTCCTACGAGCAGTACTTC.

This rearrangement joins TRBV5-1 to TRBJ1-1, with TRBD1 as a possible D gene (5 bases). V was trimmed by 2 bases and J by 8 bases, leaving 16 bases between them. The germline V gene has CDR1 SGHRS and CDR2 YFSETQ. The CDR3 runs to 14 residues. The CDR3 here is CASSFGHFSREAFF. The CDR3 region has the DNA TGCGCCAGCAGCTTCGGACATTTCTCGCGCGAAGCTTTCTTT.

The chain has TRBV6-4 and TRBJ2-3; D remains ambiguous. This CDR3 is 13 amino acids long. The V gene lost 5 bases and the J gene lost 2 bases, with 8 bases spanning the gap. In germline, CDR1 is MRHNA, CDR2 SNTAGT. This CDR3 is CASSYTVTDTQYF. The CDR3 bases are TGTGCCAGCAGTTACACCGTCACAGATACGCAGTATTTT.